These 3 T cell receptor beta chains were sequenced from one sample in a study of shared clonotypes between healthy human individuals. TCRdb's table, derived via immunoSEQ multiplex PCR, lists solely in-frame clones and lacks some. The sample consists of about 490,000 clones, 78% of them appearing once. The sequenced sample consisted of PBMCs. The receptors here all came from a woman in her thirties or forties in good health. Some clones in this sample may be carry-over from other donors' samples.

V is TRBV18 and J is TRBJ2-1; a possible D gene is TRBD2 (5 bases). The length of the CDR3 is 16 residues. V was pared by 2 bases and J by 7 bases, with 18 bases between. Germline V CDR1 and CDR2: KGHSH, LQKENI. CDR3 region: CASSPAAIAGENEQFF. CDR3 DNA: TGTGCCAGCTCACCAGCTGCCATCGCGGGCGAAAATGAGCAGTTCTTC.

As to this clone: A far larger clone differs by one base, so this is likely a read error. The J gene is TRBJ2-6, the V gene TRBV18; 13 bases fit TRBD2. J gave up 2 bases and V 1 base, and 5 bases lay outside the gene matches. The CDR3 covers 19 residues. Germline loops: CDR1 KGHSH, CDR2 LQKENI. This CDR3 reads CASSPLALAGGPGANVLTF. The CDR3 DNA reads TGTGCCAGCTCACCACTCGCACTAGCGGGAGGGCCTGGGGCCAACGTCCTGACTTTC.

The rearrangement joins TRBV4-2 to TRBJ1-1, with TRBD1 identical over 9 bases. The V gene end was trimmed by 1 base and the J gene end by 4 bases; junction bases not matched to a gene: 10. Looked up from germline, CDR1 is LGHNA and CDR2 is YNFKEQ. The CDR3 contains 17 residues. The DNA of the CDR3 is TGTGCCAGCAGCCAAGTGGGGCTCCGGGACAGGGTCACTGAAGCTTTCTTT. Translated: CASSQVGLRDRVTEAFF.